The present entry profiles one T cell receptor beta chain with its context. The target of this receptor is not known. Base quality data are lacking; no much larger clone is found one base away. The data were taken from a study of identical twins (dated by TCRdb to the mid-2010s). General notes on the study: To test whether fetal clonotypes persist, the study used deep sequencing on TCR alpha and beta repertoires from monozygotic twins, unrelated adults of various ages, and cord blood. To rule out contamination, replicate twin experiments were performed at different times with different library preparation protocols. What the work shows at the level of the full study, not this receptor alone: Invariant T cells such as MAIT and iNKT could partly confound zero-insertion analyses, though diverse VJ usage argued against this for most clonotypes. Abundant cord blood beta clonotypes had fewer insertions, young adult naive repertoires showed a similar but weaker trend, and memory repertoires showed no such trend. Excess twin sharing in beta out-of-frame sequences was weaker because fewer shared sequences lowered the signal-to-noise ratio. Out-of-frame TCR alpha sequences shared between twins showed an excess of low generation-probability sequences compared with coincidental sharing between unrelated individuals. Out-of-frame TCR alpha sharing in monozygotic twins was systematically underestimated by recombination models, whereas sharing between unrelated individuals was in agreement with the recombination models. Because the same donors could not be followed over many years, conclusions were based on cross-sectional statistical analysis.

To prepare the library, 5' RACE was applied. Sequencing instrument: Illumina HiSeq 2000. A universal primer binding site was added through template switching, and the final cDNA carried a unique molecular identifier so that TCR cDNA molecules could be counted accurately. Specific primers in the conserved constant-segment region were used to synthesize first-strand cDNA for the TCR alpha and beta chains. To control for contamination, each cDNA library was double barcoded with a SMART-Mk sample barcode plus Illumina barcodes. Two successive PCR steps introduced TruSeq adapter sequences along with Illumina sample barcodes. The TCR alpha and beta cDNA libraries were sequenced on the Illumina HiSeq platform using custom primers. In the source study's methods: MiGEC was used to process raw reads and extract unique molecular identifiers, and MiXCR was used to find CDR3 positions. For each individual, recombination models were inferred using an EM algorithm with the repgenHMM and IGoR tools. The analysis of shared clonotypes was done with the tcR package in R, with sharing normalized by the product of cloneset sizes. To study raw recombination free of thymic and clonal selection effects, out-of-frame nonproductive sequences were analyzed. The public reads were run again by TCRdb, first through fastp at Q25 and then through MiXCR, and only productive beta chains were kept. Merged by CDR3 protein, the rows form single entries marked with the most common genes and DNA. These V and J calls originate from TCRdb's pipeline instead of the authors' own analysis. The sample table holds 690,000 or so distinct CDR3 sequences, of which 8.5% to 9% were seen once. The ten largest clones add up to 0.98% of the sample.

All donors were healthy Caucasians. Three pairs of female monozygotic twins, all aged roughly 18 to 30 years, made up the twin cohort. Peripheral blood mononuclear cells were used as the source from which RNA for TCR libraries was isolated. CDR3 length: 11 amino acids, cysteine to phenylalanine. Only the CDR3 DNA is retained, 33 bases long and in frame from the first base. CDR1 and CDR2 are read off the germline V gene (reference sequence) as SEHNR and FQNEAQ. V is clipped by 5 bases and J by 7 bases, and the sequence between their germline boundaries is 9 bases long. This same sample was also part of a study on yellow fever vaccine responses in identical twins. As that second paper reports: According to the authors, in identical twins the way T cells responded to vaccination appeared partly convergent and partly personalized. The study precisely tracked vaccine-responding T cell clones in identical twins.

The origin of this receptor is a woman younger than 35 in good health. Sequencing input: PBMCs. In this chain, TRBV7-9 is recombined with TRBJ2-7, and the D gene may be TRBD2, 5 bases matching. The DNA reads TGTGCCAGCAGCAATCCGGGGGAGCAGTACTTC. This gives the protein CASSNPGEQYF.